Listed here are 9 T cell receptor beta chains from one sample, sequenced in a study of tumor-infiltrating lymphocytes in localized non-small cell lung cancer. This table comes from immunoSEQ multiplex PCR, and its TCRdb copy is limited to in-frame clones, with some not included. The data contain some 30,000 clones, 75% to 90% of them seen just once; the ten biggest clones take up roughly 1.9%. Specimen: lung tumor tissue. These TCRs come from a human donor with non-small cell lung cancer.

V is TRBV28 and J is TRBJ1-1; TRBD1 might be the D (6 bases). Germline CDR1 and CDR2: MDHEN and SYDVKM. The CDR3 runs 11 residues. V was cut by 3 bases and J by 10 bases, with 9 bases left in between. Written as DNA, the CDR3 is TGTGCCAGCAGTTTCTGGGGGCGAGCTTTCTTT. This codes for CASSFWGRAFF.

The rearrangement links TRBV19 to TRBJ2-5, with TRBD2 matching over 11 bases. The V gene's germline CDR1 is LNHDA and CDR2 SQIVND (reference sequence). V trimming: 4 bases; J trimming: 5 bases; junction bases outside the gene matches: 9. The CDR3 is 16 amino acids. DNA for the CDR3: TGTGCCAGTAGTAGGTTAGCGGGGGGGCCTGGGGAGACCCAGTACTTC. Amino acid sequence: CASSRLAGGPGETQYF.

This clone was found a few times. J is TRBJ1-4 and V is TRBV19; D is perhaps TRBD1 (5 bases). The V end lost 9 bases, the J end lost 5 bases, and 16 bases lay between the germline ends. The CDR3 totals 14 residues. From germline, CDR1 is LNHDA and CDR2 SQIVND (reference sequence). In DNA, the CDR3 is TGTGCCAGCAGACGCCCGACAGTAAATGAAAAACTGTTTTTT. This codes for CASRRPTVNEKLFF.

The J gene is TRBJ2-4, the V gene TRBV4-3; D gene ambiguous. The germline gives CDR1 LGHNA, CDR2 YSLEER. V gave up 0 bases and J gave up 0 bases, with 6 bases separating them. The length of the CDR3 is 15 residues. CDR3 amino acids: CASSQDRLAKNIQYF. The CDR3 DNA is TGCGCCAGCAGCCAAGATAGGTTAGCCAAAAACATTCAGTACTTC.

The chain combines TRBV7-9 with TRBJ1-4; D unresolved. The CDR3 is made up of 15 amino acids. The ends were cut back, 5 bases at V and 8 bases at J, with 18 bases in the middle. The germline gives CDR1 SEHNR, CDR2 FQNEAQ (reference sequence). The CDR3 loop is CASSNPDPTAEKLFF. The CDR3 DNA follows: TGTGCCAGCAGCAATCCGGACCCGACTGCGGAAAAACTGTTTTTT.

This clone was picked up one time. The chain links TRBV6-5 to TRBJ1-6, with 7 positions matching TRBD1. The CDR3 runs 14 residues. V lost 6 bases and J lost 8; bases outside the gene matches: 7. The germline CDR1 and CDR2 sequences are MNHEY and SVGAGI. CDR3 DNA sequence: TGTGCCAGCAGCCGGGACAGTCCGTATTCACCCCTCCACTTT. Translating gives CASSRDSPYSPLHF.

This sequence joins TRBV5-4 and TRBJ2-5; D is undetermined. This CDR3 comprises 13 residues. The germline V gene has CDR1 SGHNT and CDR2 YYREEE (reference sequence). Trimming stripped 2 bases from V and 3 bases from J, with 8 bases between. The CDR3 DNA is TGTGCCAGCAGCTTTGAGAGAAAAGAGACCCAGTACTTC. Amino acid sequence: CASSFERKETQYF.

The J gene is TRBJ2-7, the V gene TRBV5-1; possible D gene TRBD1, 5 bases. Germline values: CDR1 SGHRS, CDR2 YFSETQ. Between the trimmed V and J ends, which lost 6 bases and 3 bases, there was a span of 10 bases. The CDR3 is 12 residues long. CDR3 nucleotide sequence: TGCGCCAGCAAGGGGTCGGGCTACGAGCAGTACTTC. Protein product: CASKGSGYEQYF.

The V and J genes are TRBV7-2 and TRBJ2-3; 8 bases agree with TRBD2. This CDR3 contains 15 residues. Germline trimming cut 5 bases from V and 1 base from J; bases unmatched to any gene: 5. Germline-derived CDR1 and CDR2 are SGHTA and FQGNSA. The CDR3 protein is CASSQLAARTDTQYF. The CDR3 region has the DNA TGTGCCAGCAGCCAACTAGCGGCGCGCACAGATACGCAGTATTTT.